Listed below are T cell receptor beta chains from one sample, sequenced in a study of Ad26.COV2.S vaccination and SARS-CoV-2 variants. TCRdb's copy holds only in-frame clones and misses some; the assay was immunoSEQ multiplex PCR. The sample contains 350,000 to 500,000 clones, 90% of which appear only once. The sample was peripheral blood, taken in a trial of Ad26.COV2.S vaccine versus placebo. These receptors originate from a person aged 18 to 65 who received the Ad26.COV2.S COVID-19 vaccine or a placebo. Each CDR3 is given with its conserved first and last residue. A D gene is named only where the DNA matches it firmly. Clone sizes are given selectively: once, few, many, or a class where the clone is expanded.

v_gene,d_gene,j_gene,abundance,CDR3aa,CDR3nt
TRBV28,TRBD1,TRBJ2-7,.,CASSLIGQTGTGRFGEQYF,TGTGCCAGCAGTTTAATAGGCCAAACCGGGACAGGGCGTTTCGGCGAGCAGTACTTC
TRBV7-9,.,TRBJ1-5,.,CASSFPGYNQPQHF,TGTGCCAGCAGCTTCCCGGGGTACAATCAGCCCCAGCATTTT
TRBV11-3,TRBD1,TRBJ2-5,.,CASSRRTGQGVQETQYF,TGTGCCAGCAGCCGACGAACGGGACAGGGTGTCCAAGAGACCCAGTACTTC
TRBV30,TRBD2,TRBJ2-1,once,CAWSLMGLANDEQFF,TGTGCCTGGAGTTTAATGGGACTAGCGAACGATGAGCAGTTCTTC
TRBV6-6,.,TRBJ2-7,.,CASSYGPPPRKQYF,TGTGCCAGCAGTTACGGACCCCCTCCACGAAAGCAGTACTTC
TRBV2,.,TRBJ2-2,.,CASSELSFNTGELFF,TGTGCCAGCAGTGAACTAAGTTTTAACACCGGGGAGCTGTTTTTT
TRBV5-4,.,TRBJ1-1,.,CASSLVGGHTEAFF,TGTGCCAGCAGCTTGGTCGGGGGGCACACTGAAGCTTTCTTT
TRBV30,.,TRBJ1-5,.,CAWSRRVIHNQPQHF,TGTGCCTGGAGTAGGAGGGTTATCCACAATCAGCCCCAGCATTTT
TRBV19,.,TRBJ2-2,once,CASSIAAGKFGELFF,TGTGCCAGTAGTATAGCGGCGGGAAAGTTCGGGGAGCTGTTTTTT
TRBV10-3,TRBD2,TRBJ2-3,once,CAISESAGGKTSGRTDTQYF,TGTGCCATCAGTGAGTCGGCAGGGGGTAAGACTAGCGGGAGAACAGATACGCAGTATTTT
TRBV18,TRBD1,TRBJ1-5,.,CASSPPTEGAPQHF,TGTGCCAGCTCACCACCGACTGAGGGGGCCCCCCAGCATTTT
TRBV7-2,TRBD2,TRBJ2-5,.,CASSPSPLTSGTTQYF,TGTGCCAGCAGCCCGAGTCCCCTTACTAGCGGGACTACCCAGTACTTC
TRBV9,TRBD1,TRBJ2-1,.,CASSVDGQGTYNEQFF,TGTGCCAGCAGCGTAGATGGACAGGGGACCTACAATGAGCAGTTCTTC
TRBV24-1,.,TRBJ1-1,.,CATSDFTGEAFF,TGTGCCACCAGTGATTTTACCGGTGAAGCTTTCTTT
TRBV28,.,TRBJ2-3,.,CASRFQGREDTQYF,TGTGCCAGCCGATTCCAGGGGCGGGAGGATACGCAGTATTTT
TRBV7-2,TRBD1,TRBJ1-5,few,CASSLSGTGDFNQPQHF,TGTGCCAGCAGCTTATCCGGGACAGGGGACTTCAATCAGCCCCAGCATTTT
TRBV28,TRBD2,TRBJ2-5,.,CASSPSLAGKETQYF,TGTGCCAGCAGTCCATCCCTAGCGGGAAAGGAGACCCAGTACTTC
TRBV6-5,.,TRBJ1-5,.,CASSNQGRNQPQHF,TGTGCCAGCAGTAACCAAGGTCGCAATCAGCCCCAGCATTTT
TRBV4-3,TRBD1,TRBJ1-5,.,CASSQDRGGQPQHF,TGCGCCAGCAGCCAGGACAGGGGGGGACAGCCCCAGCATTTT
TRBV7-2,.,TRBJ1-6,.,CASSNNSPLHF,TGTGCCAGCAGCAATAATTCACCCCTCCACTTT
TRBV7-9,.,TRBJ2-2,.,CASSLGRENTGELFF,TGTGCCAGCAGCTTGGGCCGGGAAAACACCGGGGAGCTGTTTTTT
TRBV27,.,TRBJ1-5,.,CASSSYDSNQPQHF,TGTGCCAGCAGCTCCTACGATAGCAATCAGCCCCAGCATTTT
TRBV3-1/TRBV3-2,.,TRBJ2-3,.,CASSRRTSSTDTQYF,TGTGCCAGCAGCCGTAGGACTTCTAGCACAGATACGCAGTATTTT
TRBV18,.,TRBJ1-1,.,CASSPGQNTEAFF,TGTGCCAGCTCACCAGGGCAGAACACTGAAGCTTTCTTT